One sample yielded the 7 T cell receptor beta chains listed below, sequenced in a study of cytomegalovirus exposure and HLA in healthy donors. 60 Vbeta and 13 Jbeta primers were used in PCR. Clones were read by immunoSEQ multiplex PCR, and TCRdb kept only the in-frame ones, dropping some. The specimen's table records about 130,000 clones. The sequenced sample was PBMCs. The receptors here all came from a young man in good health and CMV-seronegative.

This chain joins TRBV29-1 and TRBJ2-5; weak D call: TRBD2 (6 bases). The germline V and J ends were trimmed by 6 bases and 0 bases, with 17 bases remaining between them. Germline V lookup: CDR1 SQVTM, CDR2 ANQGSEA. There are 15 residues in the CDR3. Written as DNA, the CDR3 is TGCAGCGTCCCGACCACCGGGAGCTACCAAGAGACCCAGTACTTC. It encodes CSVPTTGSYQETQYF.

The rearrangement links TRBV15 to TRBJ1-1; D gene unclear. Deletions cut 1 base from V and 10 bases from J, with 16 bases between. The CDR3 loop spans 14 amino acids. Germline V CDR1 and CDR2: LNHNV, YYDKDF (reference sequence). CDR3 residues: CATSRAGNTGVAFF. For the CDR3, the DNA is TGTGCCACCAGCAGAGCCGGTAATACCGGAGTAGCTTTCTTT.

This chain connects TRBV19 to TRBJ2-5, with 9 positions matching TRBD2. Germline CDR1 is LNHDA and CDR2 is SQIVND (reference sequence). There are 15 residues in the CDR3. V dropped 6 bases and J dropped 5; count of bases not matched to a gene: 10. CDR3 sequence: CASSPTGTSQETQYF. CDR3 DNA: TGTGCCAGTAGCCCTACCGGGACTAGCCAGGAGACCCAGTACTTC.

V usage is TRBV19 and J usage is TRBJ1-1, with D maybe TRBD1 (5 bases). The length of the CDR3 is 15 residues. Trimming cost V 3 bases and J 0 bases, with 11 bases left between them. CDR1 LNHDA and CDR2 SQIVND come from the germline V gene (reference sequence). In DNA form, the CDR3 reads TGTGCCAGTAGTATCCATTGGACATTGAACACTGAAGCTTTCTTT. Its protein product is CASSIHWTLNTEAFF.

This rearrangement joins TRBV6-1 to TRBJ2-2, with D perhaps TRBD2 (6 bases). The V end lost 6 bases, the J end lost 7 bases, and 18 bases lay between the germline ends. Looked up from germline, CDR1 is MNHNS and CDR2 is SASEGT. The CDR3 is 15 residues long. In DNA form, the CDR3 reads TGTGCCAGCAGGGGGGATGACGGGAGTGTCGGGGAGCTGTTTTTT. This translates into CASRGDDGSVGELFF.

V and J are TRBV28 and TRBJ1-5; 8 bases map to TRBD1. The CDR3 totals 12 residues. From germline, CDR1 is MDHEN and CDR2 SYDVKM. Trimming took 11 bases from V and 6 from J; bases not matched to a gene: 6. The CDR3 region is CAESGGGQPQHF. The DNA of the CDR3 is TGTGCCGAATCAGGGGGCGGTCAGCCCCAGCATTTT.

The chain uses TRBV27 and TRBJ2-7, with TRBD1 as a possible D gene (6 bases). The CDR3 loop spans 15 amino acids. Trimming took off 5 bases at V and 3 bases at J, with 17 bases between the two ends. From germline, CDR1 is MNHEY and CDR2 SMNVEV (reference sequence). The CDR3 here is CASSQSTGGGYEQYF. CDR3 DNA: TGTGCCAGCAGTCAATCGACAGGCGGAGGCTACGAGCAGTACTTC.